This TCR beta chain stems from a study of early T cells in non-severe SARS-CoV-2 infection. In the study overall: Investigators sequenced bulk RNA drawn from unsorted whole blood, and chains remained unpaired.

General study results and limits: VDJdb matching skewed toward anti-spike CD8 responses, missing private and CD4 specificities.

In its sample, this clonotype was seen many times. The antigen is undetermined. Individually, cDNA molecules had unique molecular identifiers attached to them. In TCRdb, the 5' RACE reads were re-called with MiXCR into one record per CDR3 protein. The sample includes tens of thousands of distinct CDR3 sequences, about 17% of them seen just once. The TCR was taken from an adult who was a healthcare worker with PCR-confirmed SARS-CoV-2 infection or an uninfected control (not recorded which). The sequencing used whole blood, collected at baseline.

CDR3 sequence: CASSYGTIGLSGANVLTF. CDR3 bases: TGTGCCAGCAGTTACGGAACCATCGGGTTATCTGGGGCCAACGTCCTGACTTTC. This chain joins TRBV6-5 and TRBJ2-6; D remains ambiguous. Trimming left V 2 bases short and J 1 base short, with 15 bases between. Per the germline V gene, CDR1 is MNHEY and CDR2 is SVGAGI. This CDR3 has 18 residues.